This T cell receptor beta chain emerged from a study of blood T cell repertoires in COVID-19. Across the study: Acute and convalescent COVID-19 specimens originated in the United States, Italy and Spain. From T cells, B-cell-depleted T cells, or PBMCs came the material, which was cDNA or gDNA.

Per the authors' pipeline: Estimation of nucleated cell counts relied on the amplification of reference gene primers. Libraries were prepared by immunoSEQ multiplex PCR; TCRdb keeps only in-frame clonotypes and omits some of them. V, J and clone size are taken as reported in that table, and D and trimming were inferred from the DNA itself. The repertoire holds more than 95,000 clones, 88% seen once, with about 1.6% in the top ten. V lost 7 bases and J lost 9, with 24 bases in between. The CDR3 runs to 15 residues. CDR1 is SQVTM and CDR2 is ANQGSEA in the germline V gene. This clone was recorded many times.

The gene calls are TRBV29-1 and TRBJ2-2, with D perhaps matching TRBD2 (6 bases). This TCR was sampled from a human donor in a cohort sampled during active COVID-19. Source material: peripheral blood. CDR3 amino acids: CSAEEGATGLRELFF. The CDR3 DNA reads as TGCAGCGCCGAGGAGGGAGCAACCGGATTGCGGGAGCTGTTTTTT.